The 17 T cell receptor beta chains below were found in one sample sequenced in a study of blood T cells in healthy people across ages. A sample-barcoded 5' primer and a J-beta primer mix were used in a second PCR of roughly 6 to 12 cycles. TCRdb reprocessed the 5' RACE reads with MiXCR, giving one entry per CDR3 protein. The sample yields 750,000 to 950,000 distinct CDR3 sequences, around a quarter seen once. The sample was also linked to a second study, of T cells of mothers and their children.

The material sequenced was blood. The receptors come from a boy between 5 and 17 years old in good health.

V is TRBV19 and J is TRBJ2-7, with 7 nucleotides matching TRBD2. Judging by the DNA end, TRBJ2-1 fits better; the J call may be wrong. Per germline, CDR1 LNHDA and CDR2 SQIVND (reference sequence). There are 15 residues in the CDR3. CDR3 protein: CASSTAGKNYNEQFF. The DNA of the CDR3 is TGTGCCAGTAGTACAGCGGGGAAGAACTACAATGAGCAGTTCTTC.

This clonotype was detected only a few times. Compared with germline, one end of the junction differs, possibly owing to a read error. The chain uses TRBV12-3 or TRBV12-4 and TRBJ2-2, with D maybe TRBD1 (6 bases). This CDR3 is 14 amino acids long. The CDR3 DNA follows: TGTGCCAGCACCGAGGACAGAAACACCGGGGAACTGTTTTTT. Translating it yields CASTEDRNTGELFF.

V gene TRBV6-1 combines with J gene TRBJ2-1; D call uncertain. Trimming removed 8 bases at V and 6 bases at J, with 8 bases between. Germline V gene data show CDR1 as MNHNS and CDR2 as SASEGT. The CDR3 totals 11 residues. CDR3 sequence reads: CASLWGNEQFF. The CDR3 DNA follows: TGTGCCAGCCTCTGGGGCAATGAGCAGTTCTTC.

The gene calls are TRBV7-6 and TRBJ1-4; D remains ambiguous. The germline CDR1 and CDR2 sequences are SGHVS and FNYEAQ. Between the trimmed V and J ends, which lost 0 bases and 5 bases, there was a span of 4 bases. The CDR3 has 13 amino acids. The CDR3 loop is CASSLALNEKLFF. In DNA form, the CDR3 reads TGTGCCAGCAGCTTAGCGCTCAATGAAAAACTGTTTTTT. The full variable domain, its missing parts supplied by reference TRBV7-6 and TRBJ1-4, is GAGVSQSPRYKVTKRGQDVALRCDPISGHVSLYWYRQALGQGPEFLTYFNYEAQQDKSGLPNDRFSAERPEGSISTLTIQRTEQRDSAMYRCASSLALNEKLFFGSGTQLSVL.

The V gene is TRBV7-8, the J gene TRBJ2-7; weak D call: TRBD2 (6 bases). There are 15 residues in the CDR3. CDR1 is SGHVS and CDR2 is FQNEAQ in the germline V gene. Trimming took 5 bases from V and 0 from J, leaving 14 bases between them. The CDR3 sequence is CASSPWGVNSYEQYF. In nucleotides, the CDR3 is TGTGCCAGCAGCCCCTGGGGGGTCAACTCCTACGAGCAGTACTTC.

In its sample, this clonotype was seen a few times. The chain employs TRBV7-9 and TRBJ2-2; no reliable D call. Trimming took off 5 bases at V and 0 bases at J, with 7 bases between the two ends. This CDR3 comprises 14 residues. Germline V lookup: CDR1 SEHNR, CDR2 FQNEAQ (reference sequence). CDR3 nucleotide sequence: TGTGCCAGCAGCCTCCAGACGAACACCGGGGAGCTGTTTTTT. Residues: CASSLQTNTGELFF.

V and J are TRBV30 and TRBJ1-2; no firm D call. Germline loops: CDR1 GTSNPN, CDR2 SVGIG (reference sequence). The CDR3 is 13 residues long. Trimming shortened V by 1 base and J by 6 bases, and 12 bases separated the two germline ends. DNA of the CDR3: TGTGCCTGGAGTGGCGGCGGCGGACATGGCTACACCTTC. Its protein product is CAWSGGGGHGYTF. Drawing the rest from reference TRBV30 and TRBJ1-2, the complete variable domain is SQTIHQWPATLVQPVGSPLSLECTVEGTSNPNLYWYRQAAGRGLQLLFYSVGIGQISSEVPQNLSASRPQDRQFILSSKKLLLSDSGFYLCAWSGGGGHGYTFGSGTRLTVV.

This chain joins TRBV9 and TRBJ2-5, with TRBD2 as a possible D gene (6 bases). This CDR3 is built from 16 residues. Germline lookup yields CDR1 SGDLS and CDR2 YYNGEE. Trimming took off 1 base at V and 0 bases at J, with 13 bases between the two ends. The CDR3 region is CASSVHAGGYQETQYF. CDR3 nucleotide sequence: TGTGCCAGCAGCGTACATGCAGGAGGGTACCAAGAGACCCAGTACTTC.

The chain uses TRBV5-5 and TRBJ2-7, with 10 bases aligning to TRBD2. The J call is doubtful: the DNA matches TRBJ2-1 better. CDR3 length: 15 residues. Looked up from germline, CDR1 is SGHKS and CDR2 is YYEKEE (reference sequence). CDR3 residues: CASSLFSGRNNEQFF. CDR3 coding DNA: TGTGCCAGCAGCTTGTTTAGCGGGAGGAACAATGAGCAGTTCTTC.

The rearrangement uses TRBV6-6 and TRBJ2-7, with 7 bases aligning to TRBD2. The better agreement between TRBJ2-1 and the DNA end casts doubt on the J call. The CDR3 is made up of 14 amino acids. Germline loops: CDR1 MNHNY, CDR2 SVGAGI (reference sequence). CDR3 sequence reads: CASSSARGMNEQFF. CDR3 sequence (DNA): TGTGCCAGCAGTTCCGCGCGGGGGATGAATGAGCAGTTCTTC.

The CDR3 is CASSSWGSPSGNTIYF. The DNA of the CDR3 is TGTGCCAGCAGCTCCTGGGGGTCCCCCTCTGGAAACACCATATATTTT. The V call is TRBV12-3 or TRBV12-4, the J call TRBJ1-3, with D possibly matching TRBD1 (5 bases). This CDR3 region has 16 residues. Between the trimmed V and J ends, which lost 6 bases and 0 bases, there was a span of 15 bases.

This clonotype was counted between two and nine times. Here the CDR3 reads CASSQEGVSGYTF. The CDR3 coding sequence is TGTGCCAGCAGCCAAGAAGGGGTCAGCGGCTACACCTTC. The V and J genes are TRBV14 and TRBJ1-2, with D possibly being TRBD1 (5 bases). This CDR3 contains 13 residues. V shed 0 bases and J shed 8 bases, with 10 bases lying between them. Per the germline V gene, CDR1 is SGHDN and CDR2 is FVKESK.

Concerning this clonotype itself: The junction departs from the called germline gene at one end, perhaps through a read error. The J gene is TRBJ1-1, the V gene TRBV5-5; D perhaps matches TRBD1 (6 bases). The germline V gene encodes CDR1 SGHKS and CDR2 YYEKEE (reference sequence). CDR3 length: 15 residues. For the CDR3, the DNA is TGTGCCAGCAGCTTATTCCACGGACAGAACACTGAAGCTTCCTTT. Protein: CASSLFHGQNTEASF. The whole variable domain, remainder taken from reference TRBV5-5 and TRBJ1-1, is DAGVTQSPTHLIKTRGQQVTLRCSPISGHKSVSWYQQVLGQGPQFIFQYYEKEERGRGNFPDRFSARQFPNYSSELNVNALLLGDSALYLCASSLFHGQNTEASFGQGTRLTVV.

This clonotype was detected once. The rearrangement links TRBV12-3 or TRBV12-4 to TRBJ2-5; 7 nucleotides align to TRBD2. The J call may be faulty, since TRBJ2-1 better matches the DNA end. The CDR3 is made up of 11 amino acids. CDR3 protein: CASSVGTKQFF. CDR3 sequence (DNA): TGTGCCAGCAGTGTCGGGACTAAGCAGTTCTTC.

CDR3 loop: CASSQDGGFTGELFF. The CDR3, as DNA: TGTGCCAGCAGCCAAGATGGGGGGTTTACCGGGGAGCTGTTTTTT. The chain couples TRBV3-1 to TRBJ2-2; a weak D match, TRBD2 (6 bases). The CDR3 consists of 15 residues. Looked up from germline, CDR1 is LGHDT and CDR2 is YNNKEL (reference sequence). V was shortened by 0 bases and J by 5 bases, with 10 bases between the two germline ends.

The chain links TRBV29-1 to TRBJ1-2, with 7 bases identical to TRBD1. V gave up 6 bases and J gave up 6 bases; unmatched junction bases: 7. Germline-derived CDR1 and CDR2 are SQVTM and ANQGSEA. The CDR3 runs to 12 residues. CDR3: CSVHPGGNGYTF. In DNA, the CDR3 is TGCAGCGTCCATCCAGGGGGGAATGGCTACACCTTC.

The chain uses TRBV4-2 and TRBJ1-1, with a weak D call TRBD1 (5 bases). The germline V gene encodes CDR1 LGHNA and CDR2 YNFKEQ. The CDR3 is made up of 15 amino acids. The germline V and J ends were trimmed by 0 bases and 2 bases, with 10 bases remaining between them. The CDR3 nucleotides are TGTGCCAGCAGCCAAGATTCGGGGGAAAACACTGAAGCTTTCTTT. It specifies CASSQDSGENTEAFF.